This entry concerns a single T cell receptor beta chain. One base away lies a much larger clone, so this may be a sequencing read error. Researchers took RNA transcripts and amplified TCR beta CDR3 regions from them. HTBI-primed first-round RT-PCR preceded second-round multiplex PCR. TCRdb passed the multiplex PCR reads through MiXCR, listing each CDR3 protein once. This sample yields some 750,000 distinct CDR3 sequences, of which 40% are seen a single time; 40% to 55% belongs to the top ten. The source of the sample is a study of Graves' ophthalmopathy and Graves' hyperthyroidism. Study at large: There was a collection of peripheral blood at initial diagnosis, before any treatment.

V was trimmed by 1 base and J by 4 bases, leaving 7 bases between them. The CDR3 has 13 amino acids. CDR1 is LNHNV and CDR2 is YYDKDF in the germline V gene (reference sequence). The sequenced sample consisted of peripheral blood. The receptor was isolated from an adult man with Graves' ophthalmopathy. This chain links TRBV15 with TRBJ1-2; no definite D call. The CDR3 spells CATSRGTIYGYTF. CDR3 nucleotide sequence: TGTGCCACCAGCAGAGGGACTATCTATGGCTACACCTTC.